These 32 T cell receptor beta chains originate from one sample sequenced in a study of tumor-infiltrating lymphocytes in primary liver carcinoma. The study co-extracted DNA and RNA from approximately 20-30 mg of unsorted bulk tissue. Researchers generated TCR beta cDNA from 500 ng of total RNA, relying on a constant-region primer. Investigators got TCR beta libraries out of three nested multiplex PCR rounds, done with slightly modified ARM-PCR. Running around 10 cycles apiece, the first two PCR rounds relied on TRBV1-TRBV30 forward primers together with a C-beta reverse primer. Using its own MiXCR run on the multiplex PCR reads, TCRdb lists one record per CDR3 protein. Here the sample spans about 41,000 distinct CDR3 sequences, approximately 70% being singletons. Sample: liver tumor tissue from sampling region 2. Subset indicated: tumor region T2, inferior pole. The source is a man between 40 and 49 years old with primary liver carcinoma and hepatitis B virus infection.

A note on this clonotype: Its ends do not fully match the called genes, so a read error is possible. This chain connects TRBV5-4 to TRBJ2-5, with D uncertain. The CDR3 has 17 amino acids. Germline CDR1 SGHNT, CDR2 YYREEE (reference sequence). DNA of the CDR3: TGTGCCAGCAACTTGGCCACTCCAGCGCAATGGAAGGGGACCCAGTACTTC. Amino acids: CASNLATPAQWKGTQYF.

V usage is TRBV11-2 and J usage is TRBJ2-7; 8 nucleotides agree with TRBD1. Germline V lookup: CDR1 SGHAT, CDR2 FQNNGV. The CDR3 has 16 amino acids. The CDR3 is CTSSLAGGPFDYEQYF. For the CDR3, the DNA is TGTACTAGCAGCCTAGCAGGGGGCCCCTTTGACTACGAGCAGTACTTC.

This clonotype was observed many times. CDR3 residues: CASSQEVSVYGYTF. DNA of the CDR3: TGTGCCAGCAGCCAAGAAGTGTCCGTCTATGGCTACACCTTC. The chain employs TRBV16 and TRBJ1-2; D remains unclear. The length of the CDR3 is 14 residues. Germline V gene data show CDR1 as KGHSY and CDR2 as FQNENV. V was shortened by 2 bases and J by 4 bases, with 11 bases between the two germline ends.

The V and J genes are TRBV29-1 and TRBJ2-3, with D perhaps TRBD1 (5 bases). The CDR3 sequence is 14 residues long. The germline V gene encodes CDR1 SQVTM and CDR2 ANQGSEA. CDR3 bases: TGCAGTGTTTCCAGGATAGGGGCGTCAGATACGCAGTATTTT. Amino acids: CSVSRIGASDTQYF.

As regards this clonotype: A much larger clone lies one base from this, so it may be a read error. The V call is TRBV5-1, the J call TRBJ2-3; D may be TRBD2 (6 bases). In germline, CDR1 is SGHRS, CDR2 YFSETQ. The CDR3 sequence is 16 residues long. CDR3 DNA: TGCGCCGGCAGCTTGAACTGGAGGGCTAGCACAGATACGCAGTATTTT. This translates into CAGSLNWRASTDTQYF. The full variable domain, with the rest looked up from reference TRBV5-1 and TRBJ2-3, is KAGVTQTPRYLIKTRGQQVTLSCSPISGHRSVSWYQQTPGQGLQFLFEYFSETQRNKGNFPGRFSGRQFSNSRSEMNVSTLELGDSALYLCAGSLNWRASTDTQYFGPGTRLTVL.

As concerns this clonotype: Since the CDR3 does not end with the conserved phenylalanine or tryptophan, this likely comes from a read error. The CDR3 region is CASSAMDEQYL. CDR3 DNA: TGTGCCAGCAGTGCCATGGATGAGCAGTACCTC. The chain combines TRBV2 with TRBJ2-7; D is undetermined. V shed 4 bases and J shed 7 bases, with 8 bases lying between them. This CDR3 is built from 11 residues. The germline V gene has CDR1 SNHLY and CDR2 FYNNEI.

The J gene is TRBJ2-1, the V gene TRBV12-3 or TRBV12-4; TRBD2 might be the D (6 bases). Trimming took off 6 bases at V and 5 bases at J, with 14 bases between the two ends. The CDR3 extends over 14 amino acids. The CDR3 spells CASREISGNNEQFF. The CDR3 DNA is TGTGCCAGCAGAGAGATTAGCGGAAACAATGAGCAGTTCTTC.

As concerns this clonotype: The final CDR3 position lacks the conserved phenylalanine or tryptophan, pointing to a likely read error. The chain couples TRBV5-4 to TRBJ2-3; no firm D call. The CDR3 runs to 14 residues. Germline CDR1 reads SGHNT; CDR2 reads YYREEE (reference sequence). Between the trimmed V and J ends, which lost 1 base and 4 bases, there was a span of 10 bases. CDR3 coding DNA: TGTGCCAGCAGCTTGTATCACGGTGCAGATACGCAGTATCTT. Translation gives CASSLYHGADTQYL.

This chain uses TRBV29-1 with TRBJ1-2, with D maybe TRBD1 (5 bases). Germline CDR1 reads SQVTM; CDR2 reads ANQGSEA. The CDR3 length is 11 residues. The CDR3 DNA follows: TGCTGTGACGACAGCGGCTATGGCTACACCTTC. Protein: CCDDSGYGYTF. The full variable domain, rest sourced from reference TRBV29-1 and TRBJ1-2, is SAVISQKPSRDICQRGTSLTIQCQVDSQVTMMFWYRQQPGQSLTLIATANQGSEATYESGFVIDKFPISRPNLTFSTLTVSNMSPEDSSIYLCCDDSGYGYTFGSGTRLTVV.

This clonotype was seen ten or more times. The J gene is TRBJ1-1, the V gene TRBV7-9, with 11 nucleotides matching TRBD1. The CDR3 runs to 16 residues. V was clipped by 5 bases and J by 4 bases; unmatched bases: 9. Germline-derived CDR1 and CDR2 are SEHNR and FQNEAQ (reference sequence). In nucleotides, the CDR3 is TGTGCCAGCAGCCCCCGGGGGACAGGGGGAATCACTGAAGCTTTCTTT. Amino acid sequence: CASSPRGTGGITEAFF.

This clonotype was counted at least ten times. This chain joins TRBV5-1 and TRBJ1-1; the D is unclear. The CDR3 length is 13 residues. Germline assignment: CDR1 SGHRS and CDR2 YFSETQ. Trimming left V 5 bases short and J 0 bases short, with 8 bases between. CDR3 nucleotides: TGCGCCAGCAGACCCGACATGAACACTGAAGCTTTCTTT. As protein: CASRPDMNTEAFF.

This clonotype is a singleton in its sample. This chain joins TRBV11-1 and TRBJ2-5, with D tentatively TRBD1 (6 bases). Trimming cost V 5 bases and J 4 bases, with 14 bases left between them. The CDR3 sequence is 14 residues long. The germline V gene encodes CDR1 SGHAT and CDR2 FQDESV (reference sequence). CDR3 bases: TGTGCCAGCAGCATAGGGACATTACTAGAGACCCAGTACTTC. It encodes CASSIGTLLETQYF.

About this clonotype itself: This CDR3 is missing its conserved last phenylalanine or tryptophan, likely due to a read error. The J gene is TRBJ1-1, the V gene TRBV6-6; the match to TRBD1 covers 10 bases. Germline values: CDR1 MNHNY, CDR2 SVGAGI (reference sequence). The CDR3 is 14 amino acids. DNA of the CDR3: TGTGCTAGCAGAGGGACAGGGGTAAGGACTGAAGCTTTCTCT. It encodes CASRGTGVRTEAFS.

This clonotype was counted at least ten times. The chain links TRBV6-5 to TRBJ1-5, with D unclear. V was trimmed by 5 bases and J by 10 bases, leaving 18 bases between them. Per germline, CDR1 MNHEY and CDR2 SVGAGI. The CDR3 is made up of 14 amino acids. The CDR3 loop reads CASSHRPSAGPQHF. The CDR3 DNA follows: TGTGCCAGCAGTCACCGACCGAGCGCCGGTCCCCAGCATTTT.

A word on this clonotype: It is likely a read error, because the conserved phenylalanine at the end of the CDR3 is missing. This chain connects TRBV6-2 or TRBV6-3 to TRBJ2-7; D gene uncertain. The CDR3 covers 13 residues. Germline assignment: CDR1 MNHEY and CDR2 SVGEGT. Trimming removed 2 bases at V and 6 bases at J, with 11 bases between. The CDR3 sequence is CASSYKVPFEQYL. CDR3 coding DNA: TGTGCCAGCAGTTACAAGGTACCCTTCGAGCAGTACTTA.

The rearrangement links TRBV7-3 to TRBJ2-5; possible D gene TRBD2, 6 bases. This CDR3 has 14 amino acids. Germline loops: CDR1 SGHTA, CDR2 FQGTGA. Trimming removed 8 bases at V and 4 bases at J, with 17 bases between. CDR3 nucleotides: TGTGCCAGCCGCCCGGACTACCGGGGAGAGACCCAGTACTTC. Its protein is CASRPDYRGETQYF.

The chain carries TRBV20-1 and TRBJ1-1; D not resolved. Germline CDR1 is DFQATT and CDR2 is SNEGSKA (reference sequence). The CDR3 is 11 residues long. The CDR3 region has the DNA TGCAATGCGGCAGGATTATTTGAGGCTTTCTTT. Translated: CNAAGLFEAFF.

The rearrangement uses TRBV2 and TRBJ1-5; 7 nucleotides line up with TRBD1. Germline V gene lookup returns CDR1 SNHLY and CDR2 FYNNEI. The CDR3 contains 14 residues. V lost 6 bases, J lost 1 base, and 3 bases stayed unmatched. The chain's CDR3 is CASSPDRSNQPQHF. CDR3 sequence (DNA): TGTGCCAGCAGCCCGGACAGGAGCAATCAGCCCCAGCATTTT. Combining the CDR3 with reference TRBV2 and TRBJ1-5 gives the whole variable domain EPEVTQTPSHQVTQMGQEVILRCVPISNHLYFYWYRQILGQKVEFLVSFYNNEISEKSEIFDDQFSVERPDGSNFTLKIRSTKLEDSAMYFCASSPDRSNQPQHFGDGTRLSIL.

A remark on this clonotype: Because the CDR3 is missing its conserved closing phenylalanine or tryptophan, this is likely a read error. The chain combines TRBV7-8 with TRBJ2-7, with D tentatively TRBD2 (6 bases). V lost 5 bases and J lost 0, with 23 bases in between. CDR3 length: 18 residues. Germline V lookup: CDR1 SGHVS, CDR2 FQNEAQ. The CDR3 DNA sequence: TGTGCCAGCAGCCCTCGGACTAACGGGAGTATGAACTCCTACGAGCAGTACTTA. It encodes CASSPRTNGSMNSYEQYL.

J is TRBJ2-3 and V is TRBV29-1; tentatively, D is TRBD1 (6 bases). CDR1 is SQVTM, CDR2 ANQGSEA, per germline. Deletions cut 6 bases from V and 0 bases from J, with 19 bases between. This CDR3 region has 16 residues. The DNA for the CDR3 is TGCAGCGTCGCCGGAGTGGACAGACGTAGCACAGATACGCAGTATTTT. This gives the protein CSVAGVDRRSTDTQYF.

On this clonotype: At one boundary the junction diverges from the germline segment, which might be a read error. V gene TRBV5-1 combines with J gene TRBJ2-3; D uncertain. CDR1 and CDR2 from the germline V gene are SGHRS and YFSETQ. This CDR3 spans 15 amino acids. CDR3 in DNA: TGCGCAAGCAGCTTGGCCAGCGCCAGCACTGATATGCAGTATTTT. Its protein product is CASSLASASTDMQYF.

Details on this clonotype: No conserved phenylalanine or tryptophan is present at the end of the CDR3, so a read error is the likely explanation. The chain has TRBV5-1 and TRBJ2-2; D perhaps matches TRBD1 (6 bases). The V gene's germline CDR1 is SGHRS and CDR2 YFSETQ. This CDR3 is 15 amino acids long. The CDR3 DNA sequence: TGCGCCAGCAGCTTCTCTCCAGGGGACACAGGGGAGCTGTTTTCT. Translated, it gives CASSFSPGDTGELFS.

Comments on this clonotype: The junction departs from germline at one end; a sequencing error may be responsible. The chain uses TRBV4-1 and TRBJ2-2; TRBD1 might be the D (6 bases). The CDR3 sequence is 17 residues long. The germline gives CDR1 MGHRA, CDR2 YSYEKL. The CDR3 is CTSSPQPGVLNTGELFF. The CDR3 region has the DNA TGCACCAGCAGCCCCCAACCAGGGGTCCTAAACACCGGGGAGCTGTTTTTT.

The CDR3 here is CARSSGRSRSSYEQYF. The CDR3 nucleotides read TGTGCCAGGAGTAGTGGGCGGAGCCGCAGTTCCTACGAGCAGTACTTC. The rearrangement links TRBV6-2 or TRBV6-3 to TRBJ2-7, with unresolved D. The CDR3 is 16 residues long. Trimming cost V 9 bases and J 1 base, with 22 bases left between them. Germline V CDR1 and CDR2: MNHEY, SVGEGT.

Details on this clonotype: This likely comes from a read error, as the CDR3 has no conserved phenylalanine or tryptophan at its end. CDR3 loop: CARSVKLTNNEQFL. DNA of the CDR3: TGTGCCCGCAGTGTCAAACTGACGAACAATGAGCAGTTCCTC. The gene calls are TRBV6-1 and TRBJ2-1; D unresolved. The CDR3 totals 14 residues. Germline loops: CDR1 MNHNS, CDR2 SASEGT.

With regard to this clonotype: An end of the junction does not agree with germline; a read error may underlie this. In DNA form, the CDR3 reads TGCGGCGTTGGGAGAGGTCTCGTTGAAACTTTCTTT. It specifies CGVGRGLVETFF. The rearrangement joins TRBV29-1 to TRBJ1-1; D unclear. The CDR3 runs 12 residues. Germline CDR1 reads SQVTM; CDR2 reads ANQGSEA.

As regards this clonotype: One junction end disagrees with the germline gene, perhaps due to a read error. The chain uses TRBV6-1 and TRBJ1-1; a possible D gene is TRBD1 (6 bases). Germline V lookup: CDR1 MNHNS, CDR2 SASEGT. This CDR3 contains 13 residues. The CDR3 DNA reads as TGTGCCAACAGTACACAGGGTAGGACTGAAGCTTTCTTT. It encodes CANSTQGRTEAFF.

Remarks on this clonotype: This may stem from a read error, because a much larger clone lies one nucleotide away. The chain joins TRBV20-1 to TRBJ1-2; D is uncertain. CDR1 and CDR2 (germline): DFQATT, SNEGSKA (reference sequence). This CDR3 comprises 15 residues. Here the CDR3 reads CNARDPAREGYGYTF. CDR3 nucleotide sequence: TGCAATGCTAGAGATCCCGCCCGGGAAGGCTATGGCTACACCTTC.

Details on this clonotype: One end of the junction varies from germline; a read error may be responsible. This sequence joins TRBV4-3 and TRBJ1-2; D perhaps matches TRBD1 (5 bases). This CDR3 contains 14 residues. Germline CDR1 LGHNA, CDR2 YSLEER. For the CDR3, the DNA is TGCACCAGCAGCCAACCCGGGGCAAGGAATGGCTACACCTTC. It codes for CTSSQPGARNGYTF.

With regard to this clonotype: No conserved phenylalanine or tryptophan is present at the end of the CDR3, so a read error is the likely explanation. The DNA is omitted, as the CDR3 cannot be located on it reliably, and the CDR3 follows TCRdb's listing. The rearrangement joins TRBV7-9 to TRBJ2-1; TRBD2, the table's D call, was not compared with the DNA. CDR1 SEHNR and CDR2 FQNEAQ come from the germline V gene (reference sequence). Termini included, the CDR3 measures 17 amino acids. CDR3 residues: CASSFKGAGGYYNEQFI.

As for this clonotype: The final CDR3 position lacks the conserved phenylalanine or tryptophan, pointing to a likely read error. Because the CDR3's place on the DNA is in doubt, the DNA is left out and the CDR3 is given as listed by TCRdb. The chain recombines TRBV29-1 with TRBJ2-5; the D segment call TRBD1 is taken from the table without a DNA check. The V gene's germline CDR1 is SQVTM and CDR2 ANQGSEA. Termini included, the CDR3 measures 15 amino acids. This CDR3 is CRVEADRGRAETHYL.

In the case of this clonotype: At one end, the junction sequence differs from germline, possibly due to a read error. This chain links TRBV5-4 with TRBJ1-6; D gene unclear. The CDR3 totals 16 residues. CDR1 and CDR2 (germline): SGHNT, YYREEE (reference sequence). The DNA for the CDR3 is TGTGCAAGCAGCACCGCAGCGGGGTCGAGGGCTTCACCCCTCCAATTT. It translates to CASSTAAGSRASPLQF.